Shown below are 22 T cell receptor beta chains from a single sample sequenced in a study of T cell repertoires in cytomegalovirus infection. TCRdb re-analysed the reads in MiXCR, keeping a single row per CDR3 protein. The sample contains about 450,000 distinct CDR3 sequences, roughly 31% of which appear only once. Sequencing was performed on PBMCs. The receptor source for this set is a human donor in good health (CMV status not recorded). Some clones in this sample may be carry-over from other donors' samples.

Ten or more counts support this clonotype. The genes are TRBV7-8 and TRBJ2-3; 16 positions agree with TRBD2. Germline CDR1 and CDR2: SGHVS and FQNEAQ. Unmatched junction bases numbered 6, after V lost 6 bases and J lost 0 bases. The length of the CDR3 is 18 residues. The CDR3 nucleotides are TGTGCCAGCAGTCGCGGGACTAGCGGGGGGGAAAGCACAGATACGCAGTATTTT. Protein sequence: CASSRGTSGGESTDTQYF.

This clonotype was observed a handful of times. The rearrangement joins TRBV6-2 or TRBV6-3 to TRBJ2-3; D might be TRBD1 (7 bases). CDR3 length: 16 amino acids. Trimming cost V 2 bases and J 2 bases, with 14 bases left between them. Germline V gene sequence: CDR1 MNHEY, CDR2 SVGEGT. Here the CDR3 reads CASSYGAGQFTDTQYF. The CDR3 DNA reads TGTGCCAGCAGTTACGGGGCGGGACAGTTCACAGATACGCAGTATTTT.

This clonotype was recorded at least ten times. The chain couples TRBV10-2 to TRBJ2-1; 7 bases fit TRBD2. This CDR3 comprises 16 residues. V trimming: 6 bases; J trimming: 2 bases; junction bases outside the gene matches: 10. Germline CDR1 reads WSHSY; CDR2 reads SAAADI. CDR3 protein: CASSQRGGGTYNEQFF. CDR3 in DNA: TGCGCCAGCAGCCAACGTGGCGGGGGTACCTACAATGAGCAGTTCTTC.

The CDR3 DNA sequence: TGTGCCAGCAGTTTTAGGGAGCGGGCCAACGTCCTGACTTTC. It yields the protein CASSFRERANVLTF. The chain links TRBV12-3 or TRBV12-4 to TRBJ2-6; maybe TRBD2 (5 bases). This CDR3 comprises 14 residues. The V and J ends lost 3 bases and 5 bases respectively, with 8 bases between them.

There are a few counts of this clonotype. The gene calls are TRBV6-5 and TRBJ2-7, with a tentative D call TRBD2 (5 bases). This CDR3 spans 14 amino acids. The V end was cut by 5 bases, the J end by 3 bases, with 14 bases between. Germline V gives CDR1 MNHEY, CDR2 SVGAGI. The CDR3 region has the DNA TGTGCCAGCAGTCCTAGGTACCGGGGCTACGAGCAGTACTTC. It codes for CASSPRYRGYEQYF.

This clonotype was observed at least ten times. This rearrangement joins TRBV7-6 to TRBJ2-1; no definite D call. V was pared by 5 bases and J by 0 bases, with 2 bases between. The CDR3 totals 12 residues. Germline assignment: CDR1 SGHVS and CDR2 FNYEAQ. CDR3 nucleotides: TGTGCCAGCAGCCGCTCCTACAATGAGCAGTTCTTC. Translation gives CASSRSYNEQFF. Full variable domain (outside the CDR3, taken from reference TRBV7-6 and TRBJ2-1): GAGVSQSPRYKVTKRGQDVALRCDPISGHVSLYWYRQALGQGPEFLTYFNYEAQQDKSGLPNDRFSAERPEGSISTLTIQRTEQRDSAMYRCASSRSYNEQFFGPGTRLTVL.

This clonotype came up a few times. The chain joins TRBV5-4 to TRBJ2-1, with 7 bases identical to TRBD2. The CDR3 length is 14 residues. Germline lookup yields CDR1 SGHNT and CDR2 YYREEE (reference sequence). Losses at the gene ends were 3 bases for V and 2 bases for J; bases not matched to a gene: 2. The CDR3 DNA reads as TGTGCCAGCAGCTACCGGGGGGCCTACAATGAGCAGTTCTTC. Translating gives CASSYRGAYNEQFF.

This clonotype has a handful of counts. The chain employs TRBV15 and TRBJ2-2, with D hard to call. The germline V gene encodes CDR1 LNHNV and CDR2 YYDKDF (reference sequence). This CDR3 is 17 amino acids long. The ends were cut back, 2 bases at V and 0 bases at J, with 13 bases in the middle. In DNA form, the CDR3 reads TGTGCCACCAGCAGAACCCTGACACTTACGAACACCGGGGAGCTGTTTTTT. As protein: CATSRTLTLTNTGELFF.

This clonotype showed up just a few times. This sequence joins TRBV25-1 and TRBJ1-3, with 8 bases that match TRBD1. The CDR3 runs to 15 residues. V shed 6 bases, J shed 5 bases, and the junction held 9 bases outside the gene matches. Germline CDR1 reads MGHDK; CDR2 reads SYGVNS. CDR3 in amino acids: CASSLADRERNTIYF. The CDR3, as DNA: TGTGCCAGCAGCCTTGCGGACAGGGAGAGAAACACCATATATTTT.

The CDR3 reads CASSLGPGGPGETQYF. CDR3 DNA: TGTGCCAGCAGCTTAGGCCCGGGGGGGCCTGGTGAGACCCAGTACTTC. The genes are TRBV7-4 and TRBJ2-5; 8 nucleotides line up with TRBD2. This CDR3 contains 16 residues. Germline trimming cut 1 base from V and 5 bases from J; bases unmatched to any gene: 9. Germline V gene data show CDR1 as SGHVT and CDR2 as SQSDAQ.

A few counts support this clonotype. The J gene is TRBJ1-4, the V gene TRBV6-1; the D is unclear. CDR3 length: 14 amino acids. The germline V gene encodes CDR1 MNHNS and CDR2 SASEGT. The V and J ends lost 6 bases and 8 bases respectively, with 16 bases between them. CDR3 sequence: CASSPPGNWEKLFF. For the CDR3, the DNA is TGTGCCAGCAGCCCCCCGGGGAACTGGGAAAAACTGTTTTTT.

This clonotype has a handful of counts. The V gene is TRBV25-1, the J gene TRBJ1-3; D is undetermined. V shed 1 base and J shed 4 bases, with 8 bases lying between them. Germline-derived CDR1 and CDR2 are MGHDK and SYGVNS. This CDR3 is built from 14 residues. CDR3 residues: CASSESWLGNTIYF. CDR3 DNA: TGTGCCAGCAGTGAATCTTGGCTCGGAAACACCATATATTTT.

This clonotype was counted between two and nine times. The CDR3 spells CASSQESSGNTGELFF. In DNA form, the CDR3 reads TGCGCCAGCAGCCAAGAGTCTAGCGGCAACACCGGGGAGCTGTTTTTT. The chain employs TRBV4-1 and TRBJ2-2; the match to TRBD2 covers 7 bases. From germline, CDR1 is MGHRA and CDR2 YSYEKL. V trimming: 0 bases; J trimming: 2 bases; junction bases outside the gene matches: 3. The CDR3 is 16 amino acids.

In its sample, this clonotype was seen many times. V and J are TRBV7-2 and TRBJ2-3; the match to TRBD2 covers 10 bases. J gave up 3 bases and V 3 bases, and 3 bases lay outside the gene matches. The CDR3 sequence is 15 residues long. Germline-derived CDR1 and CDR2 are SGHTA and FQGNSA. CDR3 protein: CASSFSSGGTDTQYF. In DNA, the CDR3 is TGTGCCAGCAGCTTCTCTAGCGGGGGTACAGATACGCAGTATTTT. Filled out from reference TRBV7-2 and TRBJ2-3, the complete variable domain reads GAGVSQSPSNKVTEKGKDVELRCDPISGHTALYWYRQSLGQGLEFLIYFQGNSAPDKSGLPSDRFSAERTGGSVSTLTIQRTQQEDSAVYLCASSFSSGGTDTQYFGPGTRLTVL.

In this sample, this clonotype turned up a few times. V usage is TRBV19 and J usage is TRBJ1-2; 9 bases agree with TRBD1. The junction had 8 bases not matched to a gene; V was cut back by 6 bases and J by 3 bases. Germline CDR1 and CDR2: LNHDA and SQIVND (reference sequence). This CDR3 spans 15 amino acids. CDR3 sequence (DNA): TGTGCCAGTAGGGACAGGGGATCGGCCGACTATGGCTACACCTTC. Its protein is CASRDRGSADYGYTF.

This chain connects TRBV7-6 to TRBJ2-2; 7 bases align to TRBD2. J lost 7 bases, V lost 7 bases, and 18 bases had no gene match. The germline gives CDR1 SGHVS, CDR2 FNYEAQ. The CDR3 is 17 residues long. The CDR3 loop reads CASTNLHPGGSVGELFF. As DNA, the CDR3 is TGTGCCAGCACCAACCTTCACCCGGGGGGTTCGGTCGGGGAGCTGTTTTTT.

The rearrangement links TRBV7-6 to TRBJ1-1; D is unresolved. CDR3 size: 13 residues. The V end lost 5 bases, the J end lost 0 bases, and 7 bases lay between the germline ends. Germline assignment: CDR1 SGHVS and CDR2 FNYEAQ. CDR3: CASSRNMNTEAFF. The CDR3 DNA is TGTGCCAGCAGCCGTAACATGAACACTGAAGCTTTCTTT.

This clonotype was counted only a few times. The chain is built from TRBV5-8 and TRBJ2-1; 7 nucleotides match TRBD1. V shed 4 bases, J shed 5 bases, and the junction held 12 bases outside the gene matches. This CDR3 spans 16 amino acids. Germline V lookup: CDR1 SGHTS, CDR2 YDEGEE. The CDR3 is CASSTPGTEINNEQFF. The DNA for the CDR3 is TGTGCCAGCAGCACTCCCGGGACAGAAATTAACAATGAGCAGTTCTTC.

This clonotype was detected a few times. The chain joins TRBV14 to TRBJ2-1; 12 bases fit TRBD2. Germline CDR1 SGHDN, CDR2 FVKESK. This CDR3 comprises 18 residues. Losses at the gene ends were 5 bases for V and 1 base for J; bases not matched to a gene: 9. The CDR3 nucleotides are TGTGCCAGCAGCAAACTAGCGGGGGGACCACCTTCCTACAATGAGCAGTTCTTC. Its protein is CASSKLAGGPPSYNEQFF. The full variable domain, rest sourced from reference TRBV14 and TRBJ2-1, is EAGVTQFPSHSVIEKGQTVTLRCDPISGHDNLYWYRRVMGKEIKFLLHFVKESKQDESGMPNNRFLAERTGGTYSTLKVQPAELEDSGVYFCASSKLAGGPPSYNEQFFGPGTRLTVL.

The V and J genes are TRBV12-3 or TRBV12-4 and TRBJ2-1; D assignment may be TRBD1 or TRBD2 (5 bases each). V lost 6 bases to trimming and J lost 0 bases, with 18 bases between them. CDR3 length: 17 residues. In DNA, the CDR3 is TGTGCCAGCAGCCCCGGGACGCCCTCGAGCTCCTACAATGAGCAGTTCTTC. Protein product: CASSPGTPSSSYNEQFF.

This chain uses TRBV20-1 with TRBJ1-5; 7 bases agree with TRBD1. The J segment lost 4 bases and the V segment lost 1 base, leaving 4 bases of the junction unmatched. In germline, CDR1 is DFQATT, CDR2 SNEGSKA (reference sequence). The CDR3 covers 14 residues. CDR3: CSARGQGGNQPQHF. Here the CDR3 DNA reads TGCAGTGCTAGAGGACAGGGTGGGAATCAGCCCCAGCATTTT.

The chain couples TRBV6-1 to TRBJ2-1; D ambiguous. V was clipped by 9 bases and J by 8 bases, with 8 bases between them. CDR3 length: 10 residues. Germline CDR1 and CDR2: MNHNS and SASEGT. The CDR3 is CARTQDEQFF. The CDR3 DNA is TGTGCCAGGACCCAGGATGAGCAGTTCTTC.